This record covers a single T cell receptor beta chain. What it binds is not known. Regarding time point: week 35, safety follow-up. Topical imiquimod accompanied each vaccine dose, which consisted of 300 ug of mutant IDH1 20-mer peptide. This specimen comes from a study of a mutant IDH1 vaccine in newly diagnosed glioma. TCRdb keeps only in-frame clones here, not all; method: immunoSEQ multiplex PCR. In the table there are around 30,000 clones, about four fifths of which are singletons. V shed 4 bases and J shed 4 bases, with 6 bases lying between them. The CDR3 extends over 12 amino acids. Germline V gene sequence: CDR1 SGHNT, CDR2 YENEEA.

The receptor was isolated from a woman younger than 30 with glioma. The chain recombines TRBV11-3 with TRBJ2-3; D is unclear. The specimen was PBMCs, collected from a glioma patient whose treatment included an IDH1 peptide vaccine. As DNA, the CDR3 is TGTGCCAGCAGCTCTTGGTCAGATACGCAGTATTTT. Translation: CASSSWSDTQYF.